Listed below are T cell receptor beta chains from one sample, sequenced in a study of control samples from healthy donors and cancer patients. Method: immunoSEQ multiplex PCR; TCRdb's copy keeps in-frame clones and lacks some. In the table there are 170,000 or so clones, under 95% of which are singletons. Input material: blood. All receptors derive from a woman younger than 35 in good health. Both conserved end residues are trimmed from each CDR3. Fields, in order: J gene, clone size, CDR3 length, V gene, CDR3 protein. Only some rows state a clone size, as once, few, many or a class for expanded clones.

J: TRBJ1-1
size: NA
length: 12
V: TRBV27
CDR3: ASRPRGGNTEAF

J: TRBJ2-2
size: NA
length: 14
V: TRBV24-1
CDR3: ATSDPGQTNTGELF

J: TRBJ1-6
size: once
length: 14
V: TRBV4-1
CDR3: ASSQDYRGEGSPLH

J: TRBJ2-3
size: NA
length: 10
V: TRBV18
CDR3: ASSPATDTQY

J: TRBJ1-5
size: NA
length: 10
V: TRBV6-1
CDR3: ASSEVNQPQH

J: TRBJ2-5
size: NA
length: 12
V: TRBV9
CDR3: ASSVVGEWETQY

J: TRBJ2-1
size: NA
length: 13
V: TRBV5-5
CDR3: ASSSGQGAFNEQF

J: TRBJ2-1
size: NA
length: 10
V: TRBV11-3
CDR3: ASSLDPNEQF

J: TRBJ1-2
size: NA
length: 10
V: TRBV6-5
CDR3: ASSYSGYGYT

J: TRBJ2-5
size: NA
length: 13
V: TRBV7-9
CDR3: ASSPLPSGQETQY

J: TRBJ2-5
size: NA
length: 13
V: TRBV10-3
CDR3: AISEFGTGQETQY

J: TRBJ2-3
size: NA
length: 12
V: TRBV19
CDR3: ASSINRGTDTQY

J: TRBJ1-1
size: NA
length: 12
V: TRBV21-1
CDR3: ATPGRTENTEAF

J: TRBJ1-2
size: NA
length: 13
V: TRBV19
CDR3: ASQPLDRGQEGYT

J: TRBJ2-1
size: NA
length: 9
V: TRBV3-1/TRBV3-2
CDR3: ASKGYNEQF

J: TRBJ2-7
size: NA
length: 13
V: TRBV11-2
CDR3: ASSFIIGDSYEQY

J: TRBJ1-3
size: NA
length: 14
V: TRBV5-1
CDR3: ASSPKQGAFGNTIY

J: TRBJ1-2
size: once
length: 15
V: TRBV2
CDR3: ASSEASRTRKLYGYT

J: TRBJ1-5
size: NA
length: 14
V: TRBV28
CDR3: ASSLRTGGTNQPQH

J: TRBJ2-7
size: once
length: 15
V: TRBV7-8
CDR3: ASSLASGGASIYEQY

J: TRBJ2-1
size: NA
length: 16
V: TRBV28
CDR3: ASSSGQGLAGGPNEQF

J: TRBJ2-2
size: NA
length: 12
V: TRBV6-5
CDR3: ASSRTLPTGELF

J: TRBJ1-1
size: NA
length: 11
V: TRBV19
CDR3: ASSTISGSEAF

J: TRBJ1-1
size: NA
length: 10
V: TRBV6-6
CDR3: ASSYRVTEAF

J: TRBJ1-6
size: NA
length: 10
V: TRBV12-3/TRBV12-4
CDR3: ASSPNNSPLH

J: TRBJ1-5
size: NA
length: 13
V: TRBV19
CDR3: ASIQGGNSNQPQH

J: TRBJ1-1
size: NA
length: 10
V: TRBV21-1
CDR3: VSSKGDTEAF

J: TRBJ2-7
size: once
length: 14
V: TRBV2
CDR3: ASTRGGTLSVHEQY

J: TRBJ1-1
size: NA
length: 12
V: TRBV7-9
CDR3: ASSPVGGGTEAF

J: TRBJ1-2
size: few
length: 10
V: TRBV5-6
CDR3: ASSYGSRALI

J: TRBJ1-4
size: NA
length: 13
V: TRBV6-5
CDR3: ASSYTASTNEKLF

J: TRBJ2-4
size: NA
length: 13
V: TRBV19
CDR3: ASSSAGFDKNIQY

J: TRBJ1-5
size: NA
length: 12
V: TRBV28
CDR3: ASSLRQPHQPQH

J: TRBJ2-7
size: NA
length: 13
V: TRBV6-1
CDR3: ASSEPTGPFDEQY

J: TRBJ2-5
size: few
length: 12
V: TRBV28
CDR3: ASSLGDRQETQY

J: TRBJ2-2
size: NA
length: 9
V: TRBV12-3/TRBV12-4
CDR3: ASSLSGELF

J: TRBJ1-1
size: NA
length: 15
V: TRBV19
CDR3: ASRGGGGLPRNTEAF

J: TRBJ1-2
size: NA
length: 12
V: TRBV25-1
CDR3: ASRWEGAVGGYT

J: TRBJ2-7
size: NA
length: 11
V: TRBV6-2/TRBV6-3
CDR3: ASRYLAPYEQY

J: TRBJ1-3
size: NA
length: 11
V: TRBV4-2
CDR3: ASSQADGNTIY

J: TRBJ1-5
size: NA
length: 11
V: TRBV6-2/TRBV6-3
CDR3: ASSRTANQPQH

J: TRBJ2-2
size: NA
length: 12
V: TRBV2
CDR3: ASRTRVITGELF

J: TRBJ1-6
size: NA
length: 16
V: TRBV18
CDR3: ASSFSGRLSSYNSPLH

J: TRBJ2-7
size: NA
length: 16
V: TRBV27
CDR3: ASSLSWTGIGPSYEQY

J: TRBJ1-2
size: NA
length: 15
V: TRBV9
CDR3: ASSGTGGSAANYGYT

J: TRBJ2-3
size: NA
length: 11
V: TRBV3-1/TRBV3-2
CDR3: ASSLGPADTQY

J: TRBJ2-1
size: NA
length: 13
V: TRBV6-1
CDR3: ASSEALLVTAPWI

J: TRBJ2-7
size: once
length: 13
V: TRBV18
CDR3: ASSPPGTGLYEQY

J: TRBJ2-5
size: once
length: 11
V: TRBV3-1/TRBV3-2
CDR3: ASSRGGQETQY

J: TRBJ2-1
size: NA
length: 13
V: TRBV6-1
CDR3: ASSEMGSSYNEQF